The following is a TCR beta chain sequence with its context. Its antigen is still unknown. The sample holds no much larger clone one base away, and base qualities are not on file. The data were obtained in a study of shared T cell receptors in the human thymus (dated by TCRdb to the early 2020s). For the wider study: The study examined how self-reactive, shared T-cell receptor alpha chains are generated in the human thymus.

CDR1 and CDR2, looked up from the germline V gene (reference sequence), are GTSNPN and SVGIG. The cysteine opens and the phenylalanine closes a CDR3 of 15 amino acids. The read is trimmed to its CDR3 DNA, 45 bases read in frame from base 1. The junction carries 13 bases between V and J, which are trimmed by 2 bases and 1 base respectively. To prepare the library, the immunoSEQ multiplex PCR assay was applied. The table comes from immuneACCESS by way of TCRdb, which keeps in-frame sequences with V and J called. Part of the clones is missing from these tables; in studies checked, under half for an unresolved V gene and the rest for unknown reasons. Counted in this sample were hundreds of thousands of clones; 85% to 90% of them appeared once. Of the sample, around 0.01% is held by the ten largest clones. The same specimen was also included in a second study, on human thymus T cells. Per the second study: Donors were immunologically healthy infants undergoing open corrective cardiac surgery for congenital heart defects in Finland. Thymus tissue was collected as surgical resects that were removed during corrective cardiac surgery. Both the thymic and the peripheral blood repertoires appeared to show biased V and J gene segment usage. The related research reported highly overlapping thymic TCR repertoires among unrelated individuals. The study described the TCR alpha and beta repertoires in under 10 infant thymus samples and a few matching peripheral blood samples. The infant donors were roughly 7 to 250 days old, and the cohort included roughly six males and two females. Thymocytes were freed from the tissue by mechanical means and kept at -70 degrees C as pellets of roughly 8.5-31 million cells. A QIAsymphony instrument was used to extract genomic DNA from frozen cell pellets. The immunoSEQ multiplex PCR assay was used to amplify the TCRB and TCRAD loci from a standardized quantity of quality-controlled genomic DNA. The amplicons covered the V(D)J region and were long enough to include the CDR3 and to identify the V and J genes. The amplicons were sequenced on an Illumina platform via the commercial immunoSEQ service. Primer bias and sequencing errors were corrected using previously described methods, and TCRAD and TCRB definitions followed the IMGT database. Analysis of the repertoires was done with immunoSEQ Analyzer 3.0 and VDJTools and included basic statistics, V/J segment usage, diversity estimates, rarefaction and pairwise overlap. Diversity was estimated with Chao1, ChaoE, Efron-Thisted, Shannon and inverse Simpson indices, and also on datasets down-sampled to the smallest sample. Repertoire overlap was determined by strict matching of CDR3 nucleotide sequence, V gene and J gene, and Jaccard-based multidimensional scaling clustering was applied. Thymus samples yielded on average approximately 860,000 unique TCRB clonotypes, compared with 75,000 to 85,000 from blood samples.

Sequences were obtained from thymocytes. In this chain, TRBV30 is recombined with TRBJ2-3; a tentative D match to TRBD1 spans 6 bases. The sequence derives from a boy in the first two years of life with a congenital heart defect. Donor details come from another sample of the same person, matched by shared clones. The nucleotides read TGTGCCTGGAGTCCCCAGGGGCTTGGCACAGATACGCAGTATTTT. It encodes CAWSPQGLGTDTQYF. Here the CDR3 is joined to the reference TRBV30 and TRBJ2-3 genes, and the full variable domain is: SQTIHQWPATLVQPVGSPLSLECTVEGTSNPNLYWYRQAAGRGLQLLFYSVGIGQISSEVPQNLSASRPQDRQFILSSKKLLLSDSGFYLCAWSPQGLGTDTQYFGPGTRLTVL.